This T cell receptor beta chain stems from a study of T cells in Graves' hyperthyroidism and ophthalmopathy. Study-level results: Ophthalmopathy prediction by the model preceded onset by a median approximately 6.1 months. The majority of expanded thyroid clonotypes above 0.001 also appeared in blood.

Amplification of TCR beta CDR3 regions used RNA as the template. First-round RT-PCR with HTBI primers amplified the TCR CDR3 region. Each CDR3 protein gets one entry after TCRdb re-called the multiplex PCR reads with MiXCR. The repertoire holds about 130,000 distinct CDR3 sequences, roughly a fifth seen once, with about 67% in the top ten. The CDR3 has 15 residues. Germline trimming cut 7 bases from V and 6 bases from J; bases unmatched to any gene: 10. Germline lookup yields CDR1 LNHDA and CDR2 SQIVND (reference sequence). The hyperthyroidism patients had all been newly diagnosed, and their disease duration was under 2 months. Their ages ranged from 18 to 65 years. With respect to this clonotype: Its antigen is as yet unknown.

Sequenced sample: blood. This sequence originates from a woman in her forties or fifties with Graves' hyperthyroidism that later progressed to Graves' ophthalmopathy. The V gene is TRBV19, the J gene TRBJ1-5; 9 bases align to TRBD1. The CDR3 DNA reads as TGTGCCAGTACCCCGGACAGGGGCAATCGTCAGCCCCAGCATTTT. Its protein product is CASTPDRGNRQPQHF.